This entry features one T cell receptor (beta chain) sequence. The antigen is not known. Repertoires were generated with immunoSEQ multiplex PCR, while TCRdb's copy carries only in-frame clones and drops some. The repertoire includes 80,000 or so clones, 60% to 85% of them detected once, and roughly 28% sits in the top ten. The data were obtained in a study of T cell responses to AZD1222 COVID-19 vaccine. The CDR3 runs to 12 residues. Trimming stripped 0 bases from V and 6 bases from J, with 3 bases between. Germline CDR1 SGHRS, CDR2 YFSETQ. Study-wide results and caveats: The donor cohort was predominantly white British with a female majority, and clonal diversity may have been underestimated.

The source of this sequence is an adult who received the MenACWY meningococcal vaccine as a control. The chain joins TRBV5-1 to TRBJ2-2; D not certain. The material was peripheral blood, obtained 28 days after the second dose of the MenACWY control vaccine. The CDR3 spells CASSLVPGELFF. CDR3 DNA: TGCGCCAGCAGCTTGGTCCCCGGGGAGCTGTTTTTT.